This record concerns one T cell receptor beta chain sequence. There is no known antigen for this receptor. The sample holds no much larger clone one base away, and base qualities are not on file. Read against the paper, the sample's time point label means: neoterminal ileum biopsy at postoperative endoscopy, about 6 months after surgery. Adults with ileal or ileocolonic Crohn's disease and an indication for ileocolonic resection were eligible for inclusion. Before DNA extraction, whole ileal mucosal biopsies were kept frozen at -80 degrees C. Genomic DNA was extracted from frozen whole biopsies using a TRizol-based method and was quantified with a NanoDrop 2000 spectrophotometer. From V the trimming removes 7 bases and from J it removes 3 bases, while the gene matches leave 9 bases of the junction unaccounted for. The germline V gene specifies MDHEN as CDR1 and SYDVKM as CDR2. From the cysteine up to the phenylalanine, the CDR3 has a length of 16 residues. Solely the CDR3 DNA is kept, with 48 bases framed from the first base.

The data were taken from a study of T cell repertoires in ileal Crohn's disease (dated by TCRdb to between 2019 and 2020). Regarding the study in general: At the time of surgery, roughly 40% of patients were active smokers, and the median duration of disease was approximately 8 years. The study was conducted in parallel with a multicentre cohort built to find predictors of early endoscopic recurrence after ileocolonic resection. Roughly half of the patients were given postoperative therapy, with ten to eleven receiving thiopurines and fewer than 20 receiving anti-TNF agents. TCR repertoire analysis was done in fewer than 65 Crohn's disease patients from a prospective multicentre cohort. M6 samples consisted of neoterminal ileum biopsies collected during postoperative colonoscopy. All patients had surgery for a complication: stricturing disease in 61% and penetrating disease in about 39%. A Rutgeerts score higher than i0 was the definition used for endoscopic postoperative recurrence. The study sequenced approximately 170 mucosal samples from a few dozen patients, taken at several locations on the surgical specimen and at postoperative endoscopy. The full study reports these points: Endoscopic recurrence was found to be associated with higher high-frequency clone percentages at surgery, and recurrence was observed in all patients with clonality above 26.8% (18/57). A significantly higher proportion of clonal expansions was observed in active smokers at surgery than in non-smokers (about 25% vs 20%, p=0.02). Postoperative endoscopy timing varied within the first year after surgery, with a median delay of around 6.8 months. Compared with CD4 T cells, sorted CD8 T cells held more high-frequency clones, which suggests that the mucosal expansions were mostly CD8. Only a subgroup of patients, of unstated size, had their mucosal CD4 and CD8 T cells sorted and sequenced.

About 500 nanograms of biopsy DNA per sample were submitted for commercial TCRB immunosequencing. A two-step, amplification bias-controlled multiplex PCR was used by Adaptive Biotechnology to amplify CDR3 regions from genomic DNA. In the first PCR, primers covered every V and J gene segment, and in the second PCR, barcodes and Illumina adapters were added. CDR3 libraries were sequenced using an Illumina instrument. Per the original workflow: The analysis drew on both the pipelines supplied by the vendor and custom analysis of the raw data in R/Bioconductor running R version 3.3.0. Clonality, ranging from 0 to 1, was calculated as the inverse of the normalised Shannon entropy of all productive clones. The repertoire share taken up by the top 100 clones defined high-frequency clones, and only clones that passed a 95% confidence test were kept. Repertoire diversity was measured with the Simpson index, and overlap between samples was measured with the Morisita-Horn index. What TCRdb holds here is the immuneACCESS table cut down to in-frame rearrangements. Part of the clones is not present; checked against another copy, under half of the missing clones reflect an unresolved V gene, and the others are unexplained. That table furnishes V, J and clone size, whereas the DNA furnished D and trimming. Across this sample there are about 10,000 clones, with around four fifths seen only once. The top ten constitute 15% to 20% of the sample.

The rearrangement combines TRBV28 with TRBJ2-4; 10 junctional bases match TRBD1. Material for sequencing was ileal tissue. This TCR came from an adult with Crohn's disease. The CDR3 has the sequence CASKIATGGLKNIQYF. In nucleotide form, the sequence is TGTGCCAGCAAGATTGCGACAGGGGGCCTCAAAAACATTCAGTACTTC. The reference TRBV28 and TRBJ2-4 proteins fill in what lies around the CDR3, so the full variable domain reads DVKVTQSSRYLVKRTGEKVFLECVQDMDHENMFWYRQDPGLGLRLIYFSYDVKMKEKGDIPEGYSVSREKKERFSLILESASTNQTSMYLCASKIATGGLKNIQYFGAGTRLSVL.